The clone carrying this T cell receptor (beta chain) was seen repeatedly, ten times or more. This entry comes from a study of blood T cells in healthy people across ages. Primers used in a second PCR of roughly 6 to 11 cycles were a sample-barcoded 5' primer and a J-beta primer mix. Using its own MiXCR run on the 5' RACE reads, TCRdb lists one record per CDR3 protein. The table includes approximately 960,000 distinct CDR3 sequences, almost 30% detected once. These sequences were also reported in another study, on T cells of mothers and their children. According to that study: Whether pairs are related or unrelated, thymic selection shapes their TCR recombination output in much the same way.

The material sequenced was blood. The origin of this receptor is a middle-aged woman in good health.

The CDR3 DNA reads as TGCAGCGCGACCCAGGGCAGCTCCTACAATGAGCAGTTCTTC. Its translation: CSATQGSSYNEQFF. The genes are TRBV29-1 and TRBJ2-1; a possible D gene is TRBD1 (5 bases). The germline gives CDR1 SQVTM, CDR2 ANQGSEA. Trimming shortened V by 7 bases and J by 0 bases, and 13 bases separated the two germline ends. The CDR3 consists of 14 residues.